The 26 T cell receptor beta chains listed next were all sequenced from one sample in a study of blood T cell repertoires in COVID-19. The assay was immunoSEQ multiplex PCR, and TCRdb's table has in-frame clones only and misses some. The sample yields under 150,000 clones, roughly 84% seen once. The specimen was PBMCs or T cells enriched from blood (not recorded which). The receptors originated from a man aged 35 to 55 with acute COVID-19.

V and J are TRBV7-9 and TRBJ2-1; a weak D match, TRBD2 (6 bases). V gave up 7 bases and J gave up 8 bases, with 27 bases separating them. The CDR3 consists of 17 residues. CDR1 is SEHNR, CDR2 FQNEAQ, per germline (reference sequence). This CDR3 is CASINLSGLSEGDEQFF. The DNA of the CDR3 is TGTGCCAGCATCAACTTATCGGGACTCTCGGAAGGGGATGAGCAGTTCTTC.

Only one count was recorded for this clone. V usage is TRBV5-1 and J usage is TRBJ2-2; TRBD2 matches at 10 bases. The J segment lost 4 bases and the V segment lost 5 bases, leaving 2 bases of the junction unmatched. This CDR3 contains 14 residues. Germline V gene data show CDR1 as SGHRS and CDR2 as YFSETQ. The CDR3 nucleotides read TGCGCCAGCAGGGGACTAGCGAGCACCGGGGAGCTGTTTTTT. Translated: CASRGLASTGELFF.

This chain connects TRBV19 to TRBJ2-1, with a tentative D call TRBD1 (7 bases). V gave up 4 bases and J gave up 9 bases, with 16 bases separating them. The CDR3 has 14 residues. The germline V gene encodes CDR1 LNHDA and CDR2 SQIVND (reference sequence). The CDR3 loop is CASSTLYRGGEQFF. DNA of the CDR3: TGTGCCAGTAGTACACTCTACAGGGGAGGTGAGCAGTTCTTC.

The CDR3 loop is CASSYVGTPSYNEQFF. Written as DNA, the CDR3 is TGTGCCAGCAGTTACGTTGGGACACCCTCCTACAATGAGCAGTTCTTC. The chain employs TRBV6-5 and TRBJ2-1; D is possibly TRBD1 (6 bases). CDR3 length equals 16 residues. Trimming stripped 2 bases from V and 0 bases from J, with 11 bases between. CDR1 is MNHEY and CDR2 is SVGAGI in the germline V gene.

This clone was detected only once. The CDR3 region is CASSLGGSSETQYF. CDR3 coding DNA: TGTGCCAGCAGCTTAGGCGGGAGTAGTGAGACCCAGTACTTC. The V and J genes are TRBV11-3 and TRBJ2-5; 7 positions match TRBD2. CDR1 and CDR2 (germline): SGHNT, YENEEA. The length of the CDR3 is 14 residues. V lost 1 base and J lost 5; bases outside the gene matches: 4.

The gene calls are TRBV28 and TRBJ2-7; maybe TRBD1 (6 bases). Germline V CDR1 and CDR2: MDHEN, SYDVKM. Trimming took 5 bases from V and 1 from J, leaving 12 bases between them. This CDR3 spans 14 amino acids. The CDR3 spells CASSVTGGSYEQYF. For the CDR3, the DNA is TGTGCCAGCAGTGTGACAGGAGGATCCTACGAGCAGTACTTC.

The chain is built from TRBV9 and TRBJ2-1, with a tentative D call TRBD2 (5 bases). The germline CDR1 and CDR2 sequences are SGDLS and YYNGEE. The length of the CDR3 is 13 residues. V lost 3 bases and J 6 bases, leaving 10 bases between the germline ends. CDR3 in DNA: TGTGCCAGCAGCGCAGCGGACGGCAATGAGCAGTTCTTC. It codes for CASSAADGNEQFF.

The chain employs TRBV3-1 (or the pseudogene TRBV3-2) and TRBJ1-1; possibly TRBD1 for D (5 bases). Germline V gives CDR1 LGHDT, CDR2 YNNKEL (reference sequence). Trimming stripped 2 bases from V and 0 bases from J, with 19 bases between. CDR3 length: 18 residues. The CDR3 is CASSQPTGGTLMNTEAFF. The CDR3, as DNA: TGTGCCAGCAGCCAACCAACCGGGGGTACGCTCATGAACACTGAAGCTTTCTTT.

CDR3 nucleotides: TGTGCCAGCAGCTCATACAGGTTATCCTACGAGCAGTACTTC. Translating gives CASSSYRLSYEQYF. The chain joins TRBV11-2 to TRBJ2-7; a weak D match, TRBD1 (5 bases). V shed 4 bases and J shed 1 base, with 11 bases lying between them. This CDR3 has 14 residues. Germline CDR1 SGHAT, CDR2 FQNNGV.

V gene TRBV18 combines with J gene TRBJ2-2; TRBD1 is a possible D gene (6 bases). Trimming cost V 5 bases and J 3 bases, with 16 bases left between them. This CDR3 comprises 16 residues. Germline loops: CDR1 KGHSH, CDR2 LQKENI. CDR3 protein: CASSSQGHVDTGELFF. The DNA of the CDR3 is TGTGCCAGCTCATCCCAGGGGCATGTGGACACCGGGGAGCTGTTTTTT.

This chain joins TRBV4-3 and TRBJ1-4; a possible D gene is TRBD1 (6 bases). With 0 bases removed from V and 8 bases from J, the gap between germline ends came to 13 bases. The CDR3 contains 15 residues. Germline CDR1 is LGHNA and CDR2 is YSLEER. The CDR3 here is CASSQDPRGGEKLFF. Written as DNA, the CDR3 is TGCGCCAGCAGCCAAGATCCCAGGGGTGGGGAAAAACTGTTTTTT.

This chain links TRBV7-6 with TRBJ1-4; TRBD1 aligns across 7 bases. Germline V lookup: CDR1 SGHVS, CDR2 FNYEAQ. The J segment lost 5 bases and the V segment lost 2 bases, leaving 8 bases of the junction unmatched. CDR3 length: 16 amino acids. In nucleotides, the CDR3 is TGTGCCAGCAGCTTAACAGACAGGGAGCAGAATGAAAAACTGTTTTTT. It encodes CASSLTDREQNEKLFF.

CDR3 nucleotide sequence: TGTGCCAGCAGCGTAGGTTGGGAGCAAGAGACCCAGTACTTC. Its translation is CASSVGWEQETQYF. The chain has TRBV9 and TRBJ2-5; maybe TRBD2 (5 bases). V lost 0 bases to trimming and J lost 2 bases, with 8 bases between them. Germline V CDR1 and CDR2: SGDLS, YYNGEE. The CDR3 contains 14 residues.

The chain links TRBV14 to TRBJ2-5; 8 bases fit TRBD1. The CDR3 totals 15 residues. Germline trimming cut 1 base from V and 5 bases from J; bases unmatched to any gene: 6. Germline V gene sequence: CDR1 SGHDN, CDR2 FVKESK. CDR3 in amino acids: CASSQGTGPRETQYF. CDR3 nucleotides: TGTGCCAGCAGCCAAGGGACAGGGCCACGGGAGACCCAGTACTTC.

The CDR3 nucleotides read TGTGCCAGCAGCTGGGGGGGGCAGGAGAGCTCCTACGAGCAGTACTTC. Translating it yields CASSWGGQESSYEQYF. The rearrangement uses TRBV7-2 and TRBJ2-7; D is possibly TRBD2 (7 bases). Per germline, CDR1 SGHTA and CDR2 FQGNSA. The CDR3 length is 16 residues. Trimming took 4 bases from V and 0 from J, leaving 16 bases between them.

The V gene is TRBV4-1, the J gene TRBJ1-1; 9 nucleotides agree with TRBD1. From germline, CDR1 is MGHRA and CDR2 YSYEKL. V was pared by 3 bases and J by 1 base, with 3 bases of the junction left unmatched. This CDR3 region has 15 residues. The DNA of the CDR3 is TGCGCCAGCAGCCAGGGACAGGGTGAGAACACTGAAGCTTTCTTT. This codes for CASSQGQGENTEAFF.

This clone was detected many times. This chain links TRBV4-3 with TRBJ2-1; 7 bases align to TRBD2. There are 17 residues in the CDR3. V trimming: 4 bases; J trimming: 7 bases; junction bases outside the gene matches: 16. Germline V CDR1 and CDR2: LGHNA, YSLEER. The chain's CDR3 is CASSPSFMASGRNEQFF. As DNA, the CDR3 is TGCGCCAGCAGCCCAAGTTTTATGGCTAGCGGTAGGAATGAGCAGTTCTTC.

This chain joins TRBV6-5 and TRBJ2-5; D may be TRBD2 (5 bases). Germline CDR1 is MNHEY and CDR2 is SVGAGI. V dropped 0 bases and J dropped 5 bases, with 13 bases sitting between them. This CDR3 has 15 residues. CDR3: CASSYSQRTWETQYF. CDR3 in DNA: TGTGCCAGCAGTTACTCGCAGCGGACCTGGGAGACCCAGTACTTC.

This chain links TRBV18 with TRBJ2-1; tentative D call: TRBD2 (5 bases). Germline V lookup: CDR1 KGHSH, CDR2 LQKENI. V lost 3 bases to trimming and J lost 6 bases, with 15 bases between them. This CDR3 has 15 residues. CDR3 protein: CASSPAGRRFNEQFF. Here the CDR3 DNA reads TGTGCCAGCTCACCGGCGGGCAGAAGGTTCAATGAGCAGTTCTTC.

This clone was observed a single time. V is TRBV2 and J is TRBJ1-2; TRBD1 agrees at 9 bases. V was pared by 5 bases and J by 0 bases, with 4 bases of the junction left unmatched. CDR1 is SNHLY, CDR2 FYNNEI, per germline. The CDR3 has 15 amino acids. The CDR3 is CASSIWTGANYGYTF. The DNA for the CDR3 is TGTGCCAGCAGTATATGGACAGGGGCTAACTATGGCTACACCTTC.

This chain joins TRBV19 and TRBJ1-2; D remains ambiguous. This CDR3 comprises 15 residues. The V end was cut by 7 bases, the J end by 0 bases, with 15 bases between. Germline lookup yields CDR1 LNHDA and CDR2 SQIVND (reference sequence). The DNA of the CDR3 is TGTGCCAGTACCCTCTCTTCGGGAGCTAACTATGGCTACACCTTC. This codes for CASTLSSGANYGYTF.

On this clone itself: Other DNA variants within this sample encode the same CDR3. The chain carries TRBV28 and TRBJ1-5, with a possible D match to TRBD1 (6 bases). Looked up from germline, CDR1 is MDHEN and CDR2 is SYDVKM. CDR3 length: 14 residues. V gave up 5 bases and J gave up 5 bases, with 13 bases separating them. The chain's CDR3 is CASSPPDRYQPQHF. CDR3 sequence (DNA): TGTGCCAGCAGTCCACCCGACAGGTATCAGCCCCAGCATTTT.

This chain joins TRBV5-1 and TRBJ1-4; 10 bases agree with TRBD1. Germline lookup yields CDR1 SGHRS and CDR2 YFSETQ. CDR3 size: 15 residues. V gave up 0 bases and J gave up 8 bases; unmatched junction bases: 4. CDR3 sequence reads: CASSLGQGAAEKLFF. In nucleotides, the CDR3 is TGCGCCAGCAGCTTGGGACAGGGGGCGGCGGAAAAACTGTTTTTT. Combining the CDR3 with reference TRBV5-1 and TRBJ1-4 gives the whole variable domain KAGVTQTPRYLIKTRGQQVTLSCSPISGHRSVSWYQQTPGQGLQFLFEYFSETQRNKGNFPGRFSGRQFSNSRSEMNVSTLELGDSALYLCASSLGQGAAEKLFFGSGTQLSVL.

This chain connects TRBV30 to TRBJ1-5, with D maybe TRBD1 (6 bases). This CDR3 comprises 16 residues. Trimming took 1 base from V and 0 from J, leaving 13 bases between them. CDR1 is GTSNPN, CDR2 SVGIG, per germline (reference sequence). The CDR3 DNA follows: TGTGCCTGGAGTGGTTTCGGGGGGCGTAGCAATCAGCCCCAGCATTTT. Translated, it gives CAWSGFGGRSNQPQHF.

This sequence joins TRBV7-2 and TRBJ2-7, with 8 positions matching TRBD2. CDR1 is SGHTA, CDR2 FQGNSA, per germline. This CDR3 comprises 15 residues. The V segment lost 5 bases and the J segment 6 bases; nucleotides outside the gene matches: 12. CDR3 DNA: TGTGCCAGCAGCCTCCACCCCGGGGGGGGGACCGAGCAGTACTTC. Residues: CASSLHPGGGTEQYF.

The CDR3 DNA sequence: TGTGCCAGCAGCCTACAATTTTCGGTAGCCACTTTTGAGACCCAGTACTTC. It is translated as CASSLQFSVATFETQYF. The chain links TRBV7-2 to TRBJ2-5; D gene uncertain. The CDR3 is made up of 17 amino acids. Trimming cost V 5 bases and J 5 bases, with 24 bases left between them. CDR1 and CDR2 from the germline V gene are SGHTA and FQGNSA.